Listed below are T cell receptor beta chains from one sample, sequenced in a study of CD8+ T cells in alopecia areata. Sequencing used immunoSEQ multiplex PCR; TCRdb keeps in-frame clones, though not all of them. The table includes 80,000 or so clones, around 61% detected once. This specimen was CD8+ T cells sorted from blood, taken at week 24, from a patient treated with tofacitinib. The receptors derive from a human donor with alopecia areata. Each CDR3 is given with its conserved first and last residue. The D gene is left open where the match is weak. Clone size, where shown, is once, few, many, or a class for clones that have expanded.

TRBV9	TRBD1	NA	TRBJ2-2	TGTGCCAGCAGCGTAATTGTAAGGGGACAGGGGACCGGGGAGCTGTTTTTT	CASSVIVRGQGTGELFF
TRBV5-6	TRBD1	NA	TRBJ1-2	TGTGCCAGCAGCTTATGGACAGGGGAGAACTATGGCTACACCTTC	CASSLWTGENYGYTF
TRBV29-1	NA	NA	TRBJ2-7	TGCAGCGTCCGAACAGGGATCTCCTACGAGCAGTACTTC	CSVRTGISYEQYF
TRBV27	NA	NA	TRBJ2-2	TGTGCCAGCAGGGCAAAATTGACCGGGGAGCTGTTTTTT	CASRAKLTGELFF
TRBV7-3	TRBD2	NA	TRBJ2-3	TGTGCCAGCAGCCTCGGGACTAGCGGGACGGGGACGCAGTATTTT	CASSLGTSGTGTQYF
TRBV4-3	TRBD1	NA	TRBJ2-7	TGCGCCAGCAGCCAAGGACAGGGGCTCGGCTACGAGCAGTACTTC	CASSQGQGLGYEQYF
TRBV5-6	NA	NA	TRBJ1-1	TGTGCCAGCAGCTGGGATACCGGGACACTGAACACTGAAGCTTTCTTT	CASSWDTGTLNTEAFF
TRBV4-3	TRBD1	NA	TRBJ2-5	TGCGCCAGCAGCCAAGATTTATCAGGACAGGGTATGGCCCAGTACTTC	CASSQDLSGQGMAQYF
TRBV2	NA	NA	TRBJ2-7	TGTGCCAGCAGTGAAGCGGTAGCGGTTCCCTACGAGCAGTACTTC	CASSEAVAVPYEQYF
TRBV9	NA	NA	TRBJ1-2	TGTGCCAGCAGCGTAGCGGCACCCGGGGCGGATGGCTACACCTTC	CASSVAAPGADGYTF
TRBV2	NA	NA	TRBJ2-5	TGTGCCAGCAGTGACGGACGCTACCAAGAGACCCAGTACTTC	CASSDGRYQETQYF
TRBV7-2	NA	few	TRBJ1-4	TGTGCCAGCAGTCAATCTCCGGGACACACTAATGAAAAACTGTTTTTT	CASSQSPGHTNEKLFF
TRBV7-9	NA	once	TRBJ2-4	TGTGCCAGCAGCTTAGGCCTTGGGCAGAAAAGCAAAAACATTCAGTACTTC	CASSLGLGQKSKNIQYF
TRBV5-4	NA	NA	TRBJ2-3	TGTGCCAGCAGCTTGGATGGCAGCCTCACAGATACGCAGTATTTT	CASSLDGSLTDTQYF
TRBV4-2	TRBD1	NA	TRBJ1-1	TGTGCCAGCAGCCAAGAGACAGGGGGCTGGAACACTGAAGCTTTCTTT	CASSQETGGWNTEAFF
TRBV7-9	NA	NA	TRBJ1-1	TGTGCCAGCAGCTTGTTGATCACTGAAGCTTTCTTT	CASSLLITEAFF
TRBV30	TRBD2	NA	TRBJ2-7	TGTGCCTGGAGTGGAGGGCTAGCGGGAGTCGAGCAGTACTTC	CAWSGGLAGVEQYF
TRBV4-1	NA	NA	TRBJ1-5	TGCGCCAGCAGCCAAGATCGGGGTAGCAATCAGCCCCAGCATTTT	CASSQDRGSNQPQHF
TRBV4-1	TRBD1	NA	TRBJ2-7	TGCGCCAGCAGCCAAGGGTCGGGGGACAGGGGCTACGAGCAGTACTTC	CASSQGSGDRGYEQYF
TRBV9	TRBD1	NA	TRBJ1-2	TGTGCCAGCAGCGTTGGACAGGGGGAGATGGGCTACACCTTC	CASSVGQGEMGYTF
TRBV4-1	NA	NA	TRBJ2-1	TGCGCCAGCAGCCTACAAGGACATGCTTTGAATGAGCAGTTCTTC	CASSLQGHALNEQFF
TRBV7-3	TRBD2	few	TRBJ2-3	TGTGCCAGCAGCTTATGGCGGGGAGGGATGGATACGCAGTATTTT	CASSLWRGGMDTQYF
TRBV19	NA	NA	TRBJ2-1	TGTGCCAGTAGTATGACATGGGGGAGCCGCAATGAGCAGTTCTTC	CASSMTWGSRNEQFF
TRBV4-3	TRBD1	once	TRBJ2-7	TGCGCCAGCAGCCGGACTCGACAGGGCCCCTACGAGCAGTACTTC	CASSRTRQGPYEQYF
TRBV30	TRBD2	NA	TRBJ2-4	TGTGCCGGCCTAGCGTGGGAGGGAAGGGCCAAAAACATTCAGTACTTC	CAGLAWEGRAKNIQYF
TRBV4-1	NA	NA	TRBJ2-1	TGCGCCAGCAGCCAAGAGGATGAAGGGGAACCCTACAATGAGCAGTTCTTC	CASSQEDEGEPYNEQFF
TRBV29-1	NA	NA	TRBJ2-7	TGCAGCGTTGAAGCCGGGACAATATCCTACGAGCAGTACTTC	CSVEAGTISYEQYF
TRBV5-1	TRBD1	once	TRBJ1-1	TGCGCCAGCAGCTGGACAGGACCGGGAGGTGAAGCTTTCTTT	CASSWTGPGGEAFF
TRBV6-1	TRBD1	NA	TRBJ1-2	TGTGCCAGCAGTGTTAGGGGGACAGCTAACTATGGCTACACCTTC	CASSVRGTANYGYTF
TRBV7-9	NA	few	TRBJ2-2	TGTGCCAGCAGTTCGTTTAGGGGAAACACCGGGGAGCTGTTTTTT	CASSSFRGNTGELFF
TRBV5-1	NA	NA	TRBJ1-1	TGCGCCAGCAGCCAAATCAGGGATACCTCGAACACTGAAGCTTTCTTT	CASSQIRDTSNTEAFF
TRBV5-6	TRBD1	NA	TRBJ2-5	TGTGCCAGCAGCGCAGGACAGGGTTTAGCGACCCAGTACTTC	CASSAGQGLATQYF
TRBV4-2	NA	NA	TRBJ2-5	TGTGCCAGCAGCGGGGGACAAGAGACCCAGTACTTC	CASSGGQETQYF
TRBV13	TRBD2	few	TRBJ2-5	TGTGCCAGCAGCTTAGGAGTTACAGCTCTAGCGGCCCAGTACTTC	CASSLGVTALAAQYF
TRBV28	NA	NA	TRBJ2-7	TGTGCCAGCAGCCGAATAGCGCTGACCTACGAGCAGTACTTC	CASSRIALTYEQYF
TRBV13	NA	NA	TRBJ2-3	TGTGCCAGCAGCTTCGGCACAGATACGCAGTATTTT	CASSFGTDTQYF
TRBV15	TRBD1	NA	TRBJ2-3	TGTGCCACCAGCAGAGATAGGGGGACAGGGTCAGATACGCAGTATTTT	CATSRDRGTGSDTQYF
TRBV10-3	NA	once	TRBJ1-1	TGTGCCACCGAACCGGACAGGAACACTGAAGCTTTCTTT	CATEPDRNTEAFF
TRBV28	TRBD1	NA	TRBJ2-1	TGTGCCAGCAGTGTCAGGGACAGGAGTTACAATGAGCAGTTCTTC	CASSVRDRSYNEQFF
TRBV25-1	NA	NA	TRBJ2-7	TGTGCCAGCAGTGATACAGGCTACGAGCAGTACTTC	CASSDTGYEQYF
TRBV5-6	TRBD1	NA	TRBJ2-7	TGTGCCAGCAGCTGGGAACAGGGGGCGCCGCTCGAGCAGTACTTC	CASSWEQGAPLEQYF
TRBV7-9	NA	few	TRBJ1-5	TGTGCCAGCAGCTCACAGGGCGGCAATCAGCCCCAGCATTTT	CASSSQGGNQPQHF
TRBV5-8	TRBD2	NA	TRBJ2-3	TGTGCCAGCAGCTTGGCCCTAGCGGGGGGCACAGATACGCAGTATTTT	CASSLALAGGTDTQYF
TRBV4-3	NA	few	TRBJ1-2	TGCGCCAGCAGCCCTTTTATGGGCTATGGCTACACCTTC	CASSPFMGYGYTF
TRBV28	TRBD2	NA	TRBJ2-1	TGTGCCAGCAGTTTTTGGGCTAGCGGAAACAATGAGCAGTTCTTC	CASSFWASGNNEQFF
TRBV27	TRBD2	NA	TRBJ2-7	TGTGCCAGCAGTTCAATAGCGGGGGGAGCCTACGAGCAGTACTTC	CASSSIAGGAYEQYF
TRBV27	NA	NA	TRBJ2-5	TGTGCCAGCAGTTTAGGTGGGGGGGAGACCCAGTACTTC	CASSLGGGETQYF
TRBV4-3	NA	few	TRBJ1-2	TGCGCCAGCAGCCAAGATGCCGGAGTCCTCGCCTATGGCTACACCTTC	CASSQDAGVLAYGYTF
TRBV4-1	TRBD2	NA	TRBJ2-1	TGCGCCAGCAGCCAAGGACTAGCGGGAGGTGGAGCCTACAATGAGCAGTTCTTC	CASSQGLAGGGAYNEQFF
TRBV27	TRBD2	few	TRBJ2-3	TGTGCCAGCAGTTCCAGATACCGACTAGCGGGAGGGCCGAGCACAGATACGCAGTATTTT	CASSSRYRLAGGPSTDTQYF
TRBV18	NA	NA	TRBJ1-1	TGTGCCAGCTCACCAACTCGGGGTAAGGGGACTGAAGCTTTCTTT	CASSPTRGKGTEAFF